These 6 T cell receptor beta chains came from one sample sequenced in a study of shared clonotypes between healthy human individuals. The naive CD8 fraction comprised CD45RO-negative cells positively selected for CCR7 and excluded terminally differentiated effector memory CD45RA+ cells. The method was immunoSEQ multiplex PCR; TCRdb's version includes in-frame clones alone and lacks a portion of them. Among some 2 million clones listed, about 94% were seen once. Input material: naive CD8+ T cells sorted from blood. Every receptor here comes from a man aged 18 to 29 in good health.

Note on this clone: Other nucleotide sequences from this sample produce the same CDR3. This chain links TRBV5-6 with TRBJ2-7; no definite D call. The V end lost 0 bases, the J end lost 0 bases, and 7 bases lay between the germline ends. Germline V gene sequence: CDR1 SGHDT, CDR2 YYEEEE. The CDR3 has 14 amino acids. CDR3: CASSLAVSSYEQYF. DNA for the CDR3: TGTGCCAGCAGCTTGGCGGTAAGCTCCTACGAGCAGTACTTC.

The chain uses TRBV29-1 and TRBJ2-3; 9 bases are a match to TRBD2. V was pared by 0 bases and J by 5 bases, with 12 bases of the junction left unmatched. The CDR3 is 17 amino acids. In germline, CDR1 is SQVTM, CDR2 ANQGSEA. As DNA, the CDR3 is TGCAGCGTTGAAGATATGAAGGCTAGCGGGATTGAAGATACGCAGTATTTT. Its translation: CSVEDMKASGIEDTQYF.

V gene TRBV14 combines with J gene TRBJ2-3, with D unclear. Germline loops: CDR1 SGHDN, CDR2 FVKESK. V was cut by 0 bases and J by 3 bases, with 4 bases left in between. This CDR3 contains 13 residues. CDR3 DNA: TGTGCCAGCAGCCAAGATGGAACAGATACGCAGTATTTT. This codes for CASSQDGTDTQYF.

This clone showed up just once. The chain has TRBV4-3 and TRBJ2-2; D is unclear. This CDR3 spans 16 amino acids. From germline, CDR1 is LGHNA and CDR2 YSLEER. Trimming pared 4 bases from V and 6 bases from J, leaving 18 bases between. The CDR3, as DNA: TGCGCCAGCAGCCTCTCTCCTCAGGAAATGGCCGGGGAGCTGTTTTTT. Protein: CASSLSPQEMAGELFF.

V usage is TRBV7-6 and J usage is TRBJ1-2; the match to TRBD1 covers 9 bases. The CDR3 extends over 14 amino acids. Germline V gene sequence: CDR1 SGHVS, CDR2 FNYEAQ. J lost 7 bases, V lost 1 base, and 4 bases had no gene match. This CDR3 reads CASSLGGTGSGYTF. The CDR3 nucleotides read TGTGCCAGCAGCTTAGGCGGGACAGGGAGTGGCTACACCTTC. Supplemented by reference TRBV7-6 and TRBJ1-2, the full variable domain reads GAGVSQSPRYKVTKRGQDVALRCDPISGHVSLYWYRQALGQGPEFLTYFNYEAQQDKSGLPNDRFSAERPEGSISTLTIQRTEQRDSAMYRCASSLGGTGSGYTFGSGTRLTVV.

The chain links TRBV10-3 to TRBJ1-5; D perhaps matches TRBD1 (5 bases). The germline CDR1 and CDR2 sequences are ENHRY and SYGVKD. Trimming left V 7 bases short and J 0 bases short, with 10 bases between. The CDR3 is 14 residues long. CDR3 bases: TGTGCCATCACGGAGGGGCCTAGCAATCAGCCCCAGCATTTT. Its translation: CAITEGPSNQPQHF.